This T cell receptor beta chain was obtained from a study of sequential checkpoint blockade in melanoma. Background on the study: Arm A got nivolumab then ipilimumab; arm B the reverse, 1:1. After both sequences, patients received maintenance nivolumab.

Some clones are missing from TCRdb's copy, which holds only in-frame ones; the method was immunoSEQ multiplex PCR. Altogether approximately 23,000 clones are present, 80% to 85% being singletons, with the ten largest covering around 25%. The CDR3 extends over 13 amino acids. Germline lookup yields CDR1 SGHDN and CDR2 FVKESK. V lost 0 bases and J lost 9; bases outside the gene matches: 2. This clone was seen once. As to treatment: randomized to nivolumab then ipilimumab (arm A) or the reverse (arm B). DNA-damaging chemotherapy had not been given to any patient beforehand. Sorted cells were live CD3+CD8+, lacking CD19 and CD56, from PBMCs.

This receptor was identified in a human donor with melanoma. The V gene is TRBV14, the J gene TRBJ1-3, with 7 bases that match TRBD1. This specimen was CD8+ T cells sorted from blood (inferred from file names), taken from a patient given nivolumab and ipilimumab in sequence. This CDR3 is CASSQEQGITIYF. The CDR3 DNA sequence: TGTGCCAGCAGCCAAGAACAGGGGATCACCATATATTTT.